The entry below gives a single TCR beta chain sequence along with its context. The investigators amplified TCR beta CDR3 regions from RNA transcripts. The HTBI set primed first-round TCR CDR3 RT-PCR. Each CDR3 protein gets one entry after TCRdb re-called the multiplex PCR reads with MiXCR. The sample consists of about 400,000 distinct CDR3 sequences, roughly 25% of them appearing once. This specimen comes from a study of T cells in Graves' hyperthyroidism and ophthalmopathy. Diagnoses rested on clinical symptoms, serum thyroxine and TRAb, thyroid ultrasound and orbital computed tomography. Sequenced sample: blood. This TCR was sampled from a man between 50 and 59 years old with Graves' hyperthyroidism.

CDR3 protein: CASSQQGHEQYF. The DNA for the CDR3 is TGTGCCAGCTCACAACAGGGGCACGAGCAGTACTTC. The rearrangement joins TRBV18 to TRBJ2-7; 7 nucleotides line up with TRBD1. This CDR3 is 12 amino acids long. The V gene end was trimmed by 4 bases and the J gene end by 5 bases; junction bases not matched to a gene: 2. From germline, CDR1 is KGHSH and CDR2 LQKENI.